A single sample gave rise to the 6 T cell receptor beta chains below, sequenced in a study of T cells after yellow fever vaccination. A single record per CDR3 protein comes from TCRdb applying MiXCR to the 5' RACE reads. The sample includes some 390,000 distinct CDR3 sequences, about 19% of them seen just once. Material: PBMCs, obtained before the yellow fever booster vaccination. The receptors come from a man aged 18 to 29 who received the YFV17D yellow fever vaccine.

The J gene is TRBJ2-7, the V gene TRBV5-5; D might be TRBD1 (6 bases). CDR3 size: 13 residues. Germline V gene sequence: CDR1 SGHKS, CDR2 YYEKEE (reference sequence). V gave up 4 bases and J gave up 7 bases, with 15 bases separating them. The CDR3 protein is CASSRTGLGEQYV. CDR3 coding DNA: TGTGCCAGCAGCCGAACAGGGCTCGGGGAGCAGTACGTC.

The V call is TRBV7-2, the J call TRBJ2-3, with 13 positions matching TRBD2. Looked up from germline, CDR1 is SGHTA and CDR2 is FQGNSA. V dropped 0 bases and J dropped 2; count of bases not matched to a gene: 5. The length of the CDR3 is 18 residues. CDR3 residues: CASSLARTSGGLTDTQYF. CDR3 sequence (DNA): TGTGCCAGCAGCTTAGCCCGGACTAGCGGGGGCCTCACAGATACGCAGTATTTT.

The chain employs TRBV5-1 and TRBJ2-5; D call uncertain. CDR3 length equals 11 residues. Per the germline V gene, CDR1 is SGHRS and CDR2 is YFSETQ. V lost 5 bases and J lost 4, with 6 bases in between. The CDR3 loop is CASRKAETQYF. As DNA, the CDR3 is TGCGCCAGCAGAAAGGCAGAGACCCAGTACTTC. Full variable domain (remainder filled in from reference TRBV5-1 and TRBJ2-5): KAGVTQTPRYLIKTRGQQVTLSCSPISGHRSVSWYQQTPGQGLQFLFEYFSETQRNKGNFPGRFSGRQFSNSRSEMNVSTLELGDSALYLCASRKAETQYFGPGTRLLVL.

This clonotype was picked up a small number of times. V usage is TRBV29-1 and J usage is TRBJ1-2; D is undetermined. The germline V gene has CDR1 SQVTM and CDR2 ANQGSEA. V lost 4 bases, J lost 8 bases, and 14 bases lay in between. This CDR3 contains 12 residues. The CDR3 protein is CSVGYSQEGYTF. In DNA, the CDR3 is TGCAGCGTTGGGTACAGCCAGGAAGGCTACACCTTC. The variable domain in full, completed from reference TRBV29-1 and TRBJ1-2, reads SAVISQKPSRDICQRGTSLTIQCQVDSQVTMMFWYRQQPGQSLTLIATANQGSEATYESGFVIDKFPISRPNLTFSTLTVSNMSPEDSSIYLCSVGYSQEGYTFGSGTRLTVV.

The table lists this clonotype with a few counts. This chain connects TRBV5-1 to TRBJ2-5; 7 positions match TRBD1. After removal of 5 bases from V and 5 bases from J, the junction contained 15 bases not matched to a gene. Germline V gene sequence: CDR1 SGHRS, CDR2 YFSETQ. This CDR3 has 16 residues. CDR3 sequence: CASRTRDSTLSETQYF. CDR3 bases: TGCGCCAGCAGGACCCGGGACAGCACCCTATCGGAGACCCAGTACTTC.

The chain links TRBV12-3 or TRBV12-4 to TRBJ2-3; TRBD2 matches at 10 bases. The CDR3 runs 15 residues. Trimming removed 7 bases from V and 5 bases from J; junction bases left unmatched: 9. CDR3 nucleotide sequence: TGTGCCAGCATACAAGCGGGGGGGCCAAGAGATACGCAGTATTTT. It yields the protein CASIQAGGPRDTQYF.